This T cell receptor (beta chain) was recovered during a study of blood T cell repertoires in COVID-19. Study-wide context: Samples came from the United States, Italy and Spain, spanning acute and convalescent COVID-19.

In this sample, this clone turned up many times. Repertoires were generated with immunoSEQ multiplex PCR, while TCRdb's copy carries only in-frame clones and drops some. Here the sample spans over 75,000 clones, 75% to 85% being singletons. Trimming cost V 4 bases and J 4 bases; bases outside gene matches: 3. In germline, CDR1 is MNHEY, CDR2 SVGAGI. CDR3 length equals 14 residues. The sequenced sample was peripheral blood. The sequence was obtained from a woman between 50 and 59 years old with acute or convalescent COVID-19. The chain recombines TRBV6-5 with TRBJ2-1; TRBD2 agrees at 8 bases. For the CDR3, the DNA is TGTGCCAGCAGTTTAGCGGGGCCTTACAATGAGCAGTTCTTC. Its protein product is CASSLAGPYNEQFF.